A single sample is the source of the 24 T cell receptor beta chains below, sequenced in a study of vaccination effects on CD4 cells after COVID-19. The assay was immunoSEQ multiplex PCR, and TCRdb's table has in-frame clones only and misses some. Of fewer than 75,000 clones listed, approximately 77% are singletons. The authors isolated CD4+ T cells after about 10 days of culture. The antigens these receptors bind are not known. The material was CD4+ T cells from PBMCs cultured without peptide, obtained before COVID-19 vaccination. Source of these receptors: a human donor who received a COVID-19 vaccine.

The V call is TRBV2, the J call TRBJ1-1, with TRBD1 matching over 8 bases. CDR3 length: 14 amino acids. Germline-derived CDR1 and CDR2 are SNHLY and FYNNEI. The junction had 7 bases not matched to a gene; V was cut back by 5 bases and J by 5 bases. The CDR3 nucleotides read TGTGCCAGCAGTAATCAGGGGGCGGGTACTGAAGCTTTCTTT. This codes for CASSNQGAGTEAFF. Combining the CDR3 with reference TRBV2 and TRBJ1-1 gives the whole variable domain EPEVTQTPSHQVTQMGQEVILRCVPISNHLYFYWYRQILGQKVEFLVSFYNNEISEKSEIFDDQFSVERPDGSNFTLKIRSTKLEDSAMYFCASSNQGAGTEAFFGQGTRLTVV.

The chain carries TRBV14 and TRBJ2-2; D is uncertain. Germline lookup yields CDR1 SGHDN and CDR2 FVKESK. With 6 bases removed from V and 4 bases from J, the gap between germline ends came to 9 bases. This CDR3 region has 13 residues. The CDR3 here is CASRRQITGELFF. DNA of the CDR3: TGTGCCAGCAGACGACAAATCACCGGGGAGCTGTTTTTT.

V and J are TRBV27 and TRBJ2-7; perhaps TRBD2 as D (5 bases). Germline values: CDR1 MNHEY, CDR2 SMNVEV (reference sequence). Trimming took 3 bases from V and 9 from J, leaving 12 bases between them. CDR3 length: 12 residues. As DNA, the CDR3 is TGTGCCAGCAGTTTCCGACCCGAGGGGCAGTACGTC. It yields the protein CASSFRPEGQYV.

In its sample, this clone was seen a few times. The J gene is TRBJ2-2, the V gene TRBV7-9, with TRBD1 matching over 8 bases. J was trimmed by 4 bases and V by 4 bases; bases with no gene match: 8. Germline CDR1 reads SEHNR; CDR2 reads FQNEAQ (reference sequence). The CDR3 is 16 amino acids. CDR3 nucleotide sequence: TGTGCCAGCAGCTCTACAGGGGGTCACGTCACCGGGGAGCTGTTTTTT. This sequence encodes CASSSTGGHVTGELFF.

This chain links TRBV2 with TRBJ1-2; 8 nucleotides line up with TRBD1. The CDR3 is 14 amino acids. Germline V gene lookup returns CDR1 SNHLY and CDR2 FYNNEI. CDR3 in amino acids: CAAGTGLLNYGYTF. Written as DNA, the CDR3 is TGTGCAGCGGGGACAGGCCTCCTTAACTATGGCTACACCTTC.

J is TRBJ2-3 and V is TRBV6-1; D call uncertain. Trimming took 1 base from V and 2 from J, leaving 10 bases between them. There are 15 residues in the CDR3. Germline V gene sequence: CDR1 MNHNS, CDR2 SASEGT. The CDR3 bases are TGTGCCAGCAGTGAAGGCACCACTTACACAGATACGCAGTATTTT. It translates to CASSEGTTYTDTQYF.

In its sample, this clone was seen once. The J gene is TRBJ2-7, the V gene TRBV6-5; TRBD1 agrees at 9 bases. V shed 5 bases, J shed 5 bases, and the junction held 10 bases outside the gene matches. Germline V gene data show CDR1 as MNHEY and CDR2 as SVGAGI. The CDR3 runs 15 residues. The CDR3 here is CASSKKTGGGHEQYV. Written as DNA, the CDR3 is TGTGCCAGCAGTAAGAAAACAGGGGGCGGCCACGAGCAGTACGTC.

This clone was detected a few times. This rearrangement joins TRBV2 to TRBJ2-2; D is undetermined. V lost 4 bases and J 5 bases, leaving 11 bases between the germline ends. The CDR3 runs to 14 residues. The V gene's germline CDR1 is SNHLY and CDR2 FYNNEI. The CDR3 sequence: CASSVTGWTGELFF. The CDR3 DNA reads as TGTGCCAGCAGTGTTACCGGGTGGACCGGGGAGCTGTTTTTT.

V and J are TRBV24-1 and TRBJ2-1, with 9 bases aligning to TRBD1. Germline V CDR1 and CDR2: KGHDR, SFDVKD. The J segment lost 6 bases and the V segment lost 0 bases, leaving 5 bases of the junction unmatched. This CDR3 comprises 16 residues. In nucleotides, the CDR3 is TGTGCCACCAGTGATTTGGGGACAGGGCGAATCAATGAGCAGTTCTTC. Protein product: CATSDLGTGRINEQFF.

The chain links TRBV3-1 (or the pseudogene TRBV3-2) to TRBJ2-1, with D uncertain. Trimming removed 4 bases at V and 10 bases at J, with 8 bases between. Germline CDR1 LGHDT, CDR2 YNNKEL (reference sequence). The CDR3 sequence is 11 residues long. The CDR3 is CASSRGGEQFF. DNA for the CDR3: TGTGCCAGCAGCCGTGGTGGGGAGCAGTTCTTC.

V gene TRBV6-5 combines with J gene TRBJ1-1; 7 positions agree with TRBD1. This CDR3 comprises 12 residues. CDR1 is MNHEY, CDR2 SVGAGI, per germline. The J segment lost 12 bases and the V segment lost 5 bases, leaving 9 bases of the junction unmatched. Here the CDR3 reads CASSPRGGRTFF. The CDR3 DNA is TGTGCCAGCAGTCCCCGAGGGGGCAGAACTTTCTTT.

This chain links TRBV19 with TRBJ1-5, with 11 nucleotides matching TRBD1. V dropped 7 bases and J dropped 1; count of bases not matched to a gene: 12. The CDR3 runs 18 residues. CDR1 is LNHDA and CDR2 is SQIVND in the germline V gene (reference sequence). The CDR3 nucleotides read TGTGCCAGTAATACTGGCTGGACAGGGGGCAGGAGCAATCAGCCCCAGCATTTT. Protein sequence: CASNTGWTGGRSNQPQHF.

The rearrangement joins TRBV5-1 to TRBJ2-1, with 9 nucleotides matching TRBD1. The V gene end was trimmed by 0 bases and the J gene end by 10 bases; junction bases not matched to a gene: 8. The CDR3 has 15 amino acids. Germline loops: CDR1 SGHRS, CDR2 YFSETQ. CDR3 amino acids: CASSLGGTGTEEQFF. In DNA form, the CDR3 reads TGCGCCAGCAGCTTGGGGGGGACAGGGACGGAAGAGCAGTTCTTC.

The V gene is TRBV7-3, the J gene TRBJ1-2, with D unresolved. Germline CDR1 and CDR2: SGHTA and FQGTGA. CDR3 size: 13 residues. Trimming removed 5 bases at V and 8 bases at J, with 15 bases between. The CDR3 region is CASSPLPGEGYTF. CDR3 coding DNA: TGTGCCAGCAGCCCCCTTCCGGGAGAGGGCTACACCTTC. Supplemented by reference TRBV7-3 and TRBJ1-2, the full variable domain reads GAGVSQTPSNKVTEKGKYVELRCDPISGHTALYWYRQSLGQGPEFLIYFQGTGAADDSGLPNDRFFAVRPEGSVSTLKIQRTERGDSAVYLCASSPLPGEGYTFGSGTRLTVV.

The chain joins TRBV24-1 to TRBJ2-5, with a possible D match to TRBD1 (5 bases). Trimming took off 3 bases at V and 4 bases at J, with 14 bases between the two ends. This CDR3 contains 15 residues. Germline CDR1 and CDR2: KGHDR and SFDVKD. CDR3 sequence: CATSDPQGFGETQYF. In nucleotides, the CDR3 is TGTGCCACCAGTGATCCTCAGGGTTTCGGAGAGACCCAGTACTTC.

This chain uses TRBV6-1 with TRBJ1-2, with D possibly TRBD1 on 5 matching bases. This CDR3 region has 13 residues. In germline, CDR1 is MNHNS, CDR2 SASEGT. V lost 2 bases and J lost 11, with 15 bases in between. The CDR3 sequence is CASSEPGTAGYTF. DNA for the CDR3: TGTGCCAGCAGTGAACCCGGGACGGCCGGATACACCTTC.

The chain has TRBV6-5 and TRBJ1-2, with D perhaps TRBD1 (5 bases). Trimming cost V 4 bases and J 5 bases, with 11 bases left between them. There are 13 residues in the CDR3. Germline-derived CDR1 and CDR2 are MNHEY and SVGAGI. CDR3 protein: CASSSGPIYGYTF. The DNA for the CDR3 is TGTGCCAGCAGTTCGGGACCTATATATGGCTACACCTTC.

The chain combines TRBV5-1 with TRBJ2-3; 7 nucleotides agree with TRBD2. Germline-derived CDR1 and CDR2 are SGHRS and YFSETQ. Trimming at V came to 4 bases and at J to 0 bases, leaving 5 bases not matched to a gene. There are 15 residues in the CDR3. The CDR3 reads CASSPLAASTDTQYF. The CDR3, as DNA: TGCGCCAGCAGCCCCCTAGCGGCTAGCACAGATACGCAGTATTTT.

The chain recombines TRBV2 with TRBJ1-6; D unresolved. This CDR3 contains 13 residues. Germline V gene lookup returns CDR1 SNHLY and CDR2 FYNNEI. The ends were cut back, 7 bases at V and 6 bases at J, with 10 bases in the middle. CDR3 residues: CASKVESNSPLHF. In nucleotides, the CDR3 is TGTGCCAGCAAGGTCGAGAGTAATTCACCCCTCCACTTT.

V gene TRBV7-2 combines with J gene TRBJ2-3, with no clear D. Per germline, CDR1 SGHTA and CDR2 FQGNSA. V gave up 1 base and J gave up 4 bases, with 12 bases separating them. This CDR3 spans 15 amino acids. In nucleotides, the CDR3 is TGTGCCAGCAGCTTAGTAAGTGGCGGAGCAGATACGCAGTATTTT. Translated: CASSLVSGGADTQYF.

The V call is TRBV2, the J call TRBJ2-3; 8 nucleotides align to TRBD1. The CDR3 consists of 14 residues. V shed 5 bases, J shed 4 bases, and the junction held 5 bases outside the gene matches. The germline gives CDR1 SNHLY, CDR2 FYNNEI. CDR3 amino acids: CASSRDRRSDTQYF. The DNA for the CDR3 is TGTGCCAGCAGTCGGGACAGGCGTTCAGATACGCAGTATTTT.

The rearrangement uses TRBV18 and TRBJ2-5; tentatively, D is TRBD2 (6 bases). Trimming shortened V by 5 bases and J by 2 bases, and 9 bases separated the two germline ends. The CDR3 is 13 amino acids. Germline V lookup: CDR1 KGHSH, CDR2 LQKENI. The CDR3 protein is CASSAGLQETQYF. In DNA, the CDR3 is TGTGCCAGCTCAGCGGGACTGCAAGAGACCCAGTACTTC.

This chain connects TRBV9 to TRBJ2-2; possibly TRBD1 for D (5 bases). Germline CDR1 and CDR2: SGDLS and YYNGEE. CDR3 length: 15 residues. V was pared by 3 bases and J by 1 base, with 10 bases between. As DNA, the CDR3 is TGTGCCAGCAGCGAGGTAGGGGTGAACACCGGGGAGCTGTTTTTT. This sequence encodes CASSEVGVNTGELFF.

This sequence joins TRBV6-2 or TRBV6-3 and TRBJ2-7, with 7 bases that match TRBD1. Germline assignment: CDR1 MNHEY and CDR2 SVGEGT. The CDR3 runs 16 residues. The ends lost 2 bases at V and 3 bases at J; junction bases unmatched: 10. The CDR3, as DNA: TGTGCCAGCAGTTACCCGATAGGGCAGGGGGACTACGAGCAGTACGTC. It codes for CASSYPIGQGDYEQYV.